A selection of T cell receptor beta chains follows, all from one sample in a study of shared clonotypes between healthy human individuals. The method was immunoSEQ multiplex PCR; TCRdb's version includes in-frame clones alone and lacks a portion of them. The data contain 2 million to 2.5 million clones, 90% to 95% of them singletons. The sequencing input was naive CD4+ T cells from PBMCs. These receptors originate from a man younger than 35 in good health. Some clones in this sample may be carry-over from other donors' samples. CDR3s include the opening cysteine and the closing phenylalanine or tryptophan. D genes are given only for firm matches. A row's size may be missing; if present it is once, few, many or a size class.

TGTGCCAGCAGCTTACGGGACAGGGGACAGGAGACCCAGTACTTC,CASSLRDRGQETQYF,TRBD1,TRBV11-2,NA,TRBJ2-5
TGCGCCAGCAGCCCGGGGGACACACTTAGAAGGGTGACCGGGGAGCTGTTTTTT,CASSPGDTLRRVTGELFF,NA,TRBV4-1,once,TRBJ2-2
TGTGCCAGCAGCTTGTCCCCAGCAGGCCGCGCGAACACTGAAGCTTTCTTT,CASSLSPAGRANTEAFF,NA,TRBV5-4,NA,TRBJ1-1
TGTGCCAGCAGTTTACCCCCCACGCCAGATACGCAGTATTTT,CASSLPPTPDTQYF,NA,TRBV28,NA,TRBJ2-3
TGTGCCAGCAGTGAAGCGGGGCCCGGGAAAAATCAGCCCCAGCATTTT,CASSEAGPGKNQPQHF,NA,TRBV6-1,NA,TRBJ1-5
TGTGCCAGCACCCGAGATCTCTACAATGAGCAGTTCTTC,CASTRDLYNEQFF,NA,TRBV6-1,NA,TRBJ2-1
TGTGCCAGCAGCCTCTGGGTTATTAAGGGGACCACTGAAGCTTTCTTT,CASSLWVIKGTTEAFF,NA,TRBV7-3,NA,TRBJ1-1
TGCAGTGCCCCCAGCCGAGATACGCAGTATTTT,CSAPSRDTQYF,NA,TRBV20-1,NA,TRBJ2-3
TGTGCCAGCAGCTCGGGGGGACAGTATGAAAAACTGTTTTTT,CASSSGGQYEKLFF,TRBD1,TRBV7-6,NA,TRBJ1-4
TGTGCCAGCAGCTTAGATGCAGGACGCATCCTCAACAATGAGCAGTTCTTC,CASSLDAGRILNNEQFF,NA,TRBV7-2,NA,TRBJ2-1
TGTGCCAGCAGCGTTGAAACCGGGACAGGGTCGAGAAAACTGTTTTTT,CASSVETGTGSRKLFF,TRBD1,TRBV9,NA,TRBJ1-4
TGTGCCAGCAGCTTCGATTCTAGTGGATTGGGGACCCAGTACTTC,CASSFDSSGLGTQYF,NA,TRBV7-3,NA,TRBJ2-5
TGTGCCAGCAGCCCTGGGGGTTACAATGAGCAGTTCTTC,CASSPGGYNEQFF,NA,TRBV4-2,NA,TRBJ2-1
TGTGCCAGCAGTTTGGGTAGTAGGGGGCGGACCGGGGAGCTGTTTTTT,CASSLGSRGRTGELFF,TRBD1,TRBV27,once,TRBJ2-2
TGTGCCAGCAGTTCAAGGGGAGGGGAAAAACTGTTTTTT,CASSSRGGEKLFF,NA,TRBV2,once,TRBJ1-4
TGTGCCACCAGCGTAAACAAGAACACTGAAGCTTTCTTT,CATSVNKNTEAFF,NA,TRBV15,NA,TRBJ1-1
TGTGCCAGCAGCCGTCCCGGGACTCCCTCCTACAATGAGCAGTTCTTC,CASSRPGTPSYNEQFF,NA,TRBV28,NA,TRBJ2-1
TGTGCCAGCAGCCCGCTAGCGGTGTACTCCTACGAGCAGTACTTC,CASSPLAVYSYEQYF,TRBD2,TRBV5-5,NA,TRBJ2-7
TGTGCCAGTAGTATTTTCGGGGGGCGGCCCTCTGGAAACACCATATATTTT,CASSIFGGRPSGNTIYF,NA,TRBV19,NA,TRBJ1-3
TGTGCCAGTAGGACACTGAACACTGAAGCTTTCTTT,CASRTLNTEAFF,NA,TRBV19,few,TRBJ1-1
TGTGCCAGCTCACCGGGACCGACTTCCTACGAGCAGTACTTC,CASSPGPTSYEQYF,NA,TRBV18,NA,TRBJ2-7
TGCGCCAGCAGCTTGATTATAGGGCAGAACACTGAAGCTTTCTTT,CASSLIIGQNTEAFF,NA,TRBV5-1,NA,TRBJ1-1
TGTGCCAGCTCACCAATACTAGCGGTCTCAACAGATACGCAGTATTTT,CASSPILAVSTDTQYF,TRBD2,TRBV18,NA,TRBJ2-3
TGTGCCTGGAGGCTTGTAGCGGGGTCGAACACCGGGGAGCTGTTTTTT,CAWRLVAGSNTGELFF,TRBD2,TRBV30,NA,TRBJ2-2
TGTGCCAGCAGCACGGGACAGGGGACTCGCGAGCAGTACTTC,CASSTGQGTREQYF,TRBD1,TRBV9,NA,TRBJ2-7
TGTGCCAGCAGACCACGAGGAAACATTCAGTACTTC,CASRPRGNIQYF,NA,TRBV5-8,NA,TRBJ2-4
TGTGCCAGCAGCGTAGTGGCGGGAGGGTCAGCCTACAATGAGCAGTTCTTC,CASSVVAGGSAYNEQFF,TRBD2,TRBV9,NA,TRBJ2-1
TGTGCCAGCTCGCGGGGGCCCAGCGAGCAGTACTTC,CASSRGPSEQYF,NA,TRBV28,NA,TRBJ2-7
TGTGCCAGCAGCATAAGGCGCAATCAGCAGTTCTTC,CASSIRRNQQFF,NA,TRBV13,NA,TRBJ2-1
TGTGCCAGCAGAATTGACAGGCGGGACTACGAGCAGTACTTC,CASRIDRRDYEQYF,NA,TRBV28,NA,TRBJ2-7
TGTGCCTGGAGTGGGGTGCTAGCGGGCACAGATACGCAGTATTTT,CAWSGVLAGTDTQYF,TRBD2,TRBV30,NA,TRBJ2-3
TGTGCCATCAGTGAGTCAGGCGACGAGCAGTACTTC,CAISESGDEQYF,NA,TRBV10-3,NA,TRBJ2-7
TGCGCCAGCAGCTCGGGGGAGAGGGCAGACCTTCGCTACGAGCAGTACTTC,CASSSGERADLRYEQYF,NA,TRBV5-1,NA,TRBJ2-7
TGCGCCAGCAGCTTTCCTAGCGGGAGGGCCCTATCCAATGAGCAGTTCTTC,CASSFPSGRALSNEQFF,TRBD2,TRBV5-1,NA,TRBJ2-1
TGTGCCAGCAGCCGTGGACAGGGAGGGAGCAAAAACATTCAGTACTTC,CASSRGQGGSKNIQYF,NA,TRBV28,NA,TRBJ2-4
TGTGCCAGCAGCTTAATCCGGGACAGCACTTTTGGCTACACCTTC,CASSLIRDSTFGYTF,TRBD1,TRBV7-2,once,TRBJ1-2
TGCGCCAGCAGCTTAGGGAACACAGACTCCTACGAGCAGTACTTC,CASSLGNTDSYEQYF,NA,TRBV5-1,NA,TRBJ2-7
TGTGCCAGTGGGCATCCCCGAAGCGGGAGTCGGAACTTC,CASGHPRSGSRNF,TRBD2,TRBV19,NA,TRBJ2-7
TGTGCCAGCAGCGCGCGAGGGGATGCGGACGAGCAGTACTTC,CASSARGDADEQYF,NA,TRBV11-3,NA,TRBJ2-7
TGTGCCAGCAGCCCCTCTGGAAACACCATATATTTT,CASSPSGNTIYF,NA,TRBV28,NA,TRBJ1-3
TGTGCCACAACCGGGACAGGGGATTACGATGAGCAGTTCTTC,CATTGTGDYDEQFF,TRBD1,TRBV10-3,NA,TRBJ2-1
TGTGCCATTACGGTGGGGGACGAAGCTTTCTTT,CAITVGDEAFF,NA,TRBV10-3,NA,TRBJ1-1
TGTGCCTGGAGTGAACAAAAGGGTGAGCAGTTCTTC,CAWSEQKGEQFF,NA,TRBV30,NA,TRBJ2-1
TGTGCCAGCAGGGGGGGGAGCCAAGGGAACACTGAAGCTTTCTTT,CASRGGSQGNTEAFF,NA,TRBV5-4,NA,TRBJ1-1
TGTGCCAGCAGGGCTGGGGGCGCTACCCGCCAAGAGACCCAGTACTTC,CASRAGGATRQETQYF,NA,TRBV2,NA,TRBJ2-5
TGTGCCAGTAGTCGGTTGTATCGGGATTACTACAATGAGCAGTTCTTC,CASSRLYRDYYNEQFF,NA,TRBV19,NA,TRBJ2-1
TGCGCCAGCAGCTTGGCACAGGTCCCCTACAATGAGCAGTTCTTC,CASSLAQVPYNEQFF,NA,TRBV5-1,NA,TRBJ2-1
TGTGCCAGCAGCTTAGGTCCTCAGAGCGGGAATCGTGACGAGCAGTACTTC,CASSLGPQSGNRDEQYF,TRBD2,TRBV7-2,NA,TRBJ2-7
TGTGCCAGCAGCCAGGGCCTCGGGAACATTCAGTACTTC,CASSQGLGNIQYF,NA,TRBV7-2,NA,TRBJ2-4
TGCGCCAGCAGCCCGGGTCCTACAGATACGCAGTATTTT,CASSPGPTDTQYF,NA,TRBV5-1,NA,TRBJ2-3